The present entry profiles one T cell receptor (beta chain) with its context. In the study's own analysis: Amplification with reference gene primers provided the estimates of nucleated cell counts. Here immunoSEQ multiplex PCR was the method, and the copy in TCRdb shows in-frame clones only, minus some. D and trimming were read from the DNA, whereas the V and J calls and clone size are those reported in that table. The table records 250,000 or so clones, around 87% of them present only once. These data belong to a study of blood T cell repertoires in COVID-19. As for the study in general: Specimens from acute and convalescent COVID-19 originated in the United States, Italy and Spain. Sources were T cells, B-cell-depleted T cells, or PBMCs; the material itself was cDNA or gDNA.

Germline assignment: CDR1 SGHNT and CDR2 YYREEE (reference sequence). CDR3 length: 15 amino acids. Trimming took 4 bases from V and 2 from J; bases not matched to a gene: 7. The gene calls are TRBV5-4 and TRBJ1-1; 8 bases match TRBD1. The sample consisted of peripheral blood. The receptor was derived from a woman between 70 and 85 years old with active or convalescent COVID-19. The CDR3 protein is CASSQNAGGNTEAFF. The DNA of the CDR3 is TGTGCCAGCAGCCAGAACGCAGGGGGCAACACTGAAGCTTTCTTT. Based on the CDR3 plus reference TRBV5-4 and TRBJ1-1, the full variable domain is ETGVTQSPTHLIKTRGQQVTLRCSSQSGHNTVSWYQQALGQGPQFIFQYYREEENGRGNFPPRFSGLQFPNYSSELNVNALELDDSALYLCASSQNAGGNTEAFFGQGTRLTVV.